Following are 28 T cell receptor beta chains from one sample sequenced in a study of T cell clones after liver transplantation. The repertoire was sequenced with immunoSEQ multiplex PCR; TCRdb's copy has only in-frame clones and lacks some. The sample has approximately 68,000 clones, around 80% seen once. Sample: CD4+ T cells from blood, taken before liver transplant. Receptor source: a human donor who received a liver transplant.

The chain employs TRBV11-2 and TRBJ2-7, with D uncertain. V was cut by 7 bases and J by 2 bases, with 15 bases left in between. CDR1 SGHAT and CDR2 FQNNGV come from the germline V gene. The CDR3 runs to 14 residues. CDR3 coding DNA: TGTGCCAGCACCCCTAGGACGGATGCCTACGAGCAGTACTTC. It translates to CASTPRTDAYEQYF.

This clone has just one count. Possible read error: a much larger clone is one base away. The genes are TRBV7-9 and TRBJ2-3; D is unclear. There are 13 residues in the CDR3. Germline CDR1 is SEHNR and CDR2 is FQNEAQ (reference sequence). V lost 1 base to trimming and J lost 1 base, with 3 bases between them. CDR3 coding DNA: TGTGCCAGCAGCTTAGGAGGCACAGATACGCAGTATTTT. Residues: CASSLGGTDTQYF. Drawing the rest from reference TRBV7-9 and TRBJ2-3, the complete variable domain is DTGVSQNPRHKITKRGQNVTFRCDPISEHNRLYWYRQTLGQGPEFLTYFQNEAQLEKSRLLSDRFSAERPKGSFSTLEIQRTEQGDSAMYLCASSLGGTDTQYFGPGTRLTVL.

The chain has TRBV5-1 and TRBJ2-1; 11 nucleotides align to TRBD2. J was trimmed by 4 bases and V by 2 bases; bases with no gene match: 2. The CDR3 runs 15 residues. Germline V gene lookup returns CDR1 SGHRS and CDR2 YFSETQ. The CDR3: CASSLTSGSYNEQFF. The CDR3 nucleotides are TGCGCCAGCAGCTTAACTAGCGGGAGTTACAATGAGCAGTTCTTC.

This chain uses TRBV4-2 with TRBJ2-3; the D call may be TRBD1 or TRBD2 (5 bases each). The germline CDR1 and CDR2 sequences are LGHNA and YNFKEQ. The CDR3 length is 20 residues. The V end lost 0 bases, the J end lost 5 bases, and 27 bases lay between the germline ends. The CDR3 spells CASSQDLQDGVGQIRDTQYF. For the CDR3, the DNA is TGTGCCAGCAGCCAAGATCTACAGGACGGGGTCGGGCAGATTCGAGATACGCAGTATTTT.

This clone was observed a few times. The V and J genes are TRBV5-1 and TRBJ1-1; D might be TRBD1 (6 bases). The V gene's germline CDR1 is SGHRS and CDR2 YFSETQ. V lost 2 bases and J 7 bases, leaving 12 bases between the germline ends. The CDR3 consists of 13 residues. CDR3 nucleotides: TGCGCCAGCAGCTTAACAGGGATGGGTGAAGCTTTCTTT. Amino acids: CASSLTGMGEAFF.

This clone was counted a few times. This rearrangement joins TRBV28 to TRBJ1-5, with D tentatively TRBD1 (6 bases). V lost 3 bases and J lost 2, with 14 bases in between. The CDR3 has 16 residues. Germline assignment: CDR1 MDHEN and CDR2 SYDVKM. This CDR3 is CASSFGIRGGNQPQHF. The CDR3 DNA reads TGTGCCAGCAGTTTTGGTATCAGGGGAGGCAATCAGCCCCAGCATTTT.

This chain links TRBV5-1 with TRBJ2-5; the D is unclear. Germline V gives CDR1 SGHRS, CDR2 YFSETQ. The CDR3 is 15 amino acids. V gave up 0 bases and J gave up 4 bases, with 13 bases separating them. CDR3 loop: CASSLGGYPAETQYF. CDR3 DNA sequence: TGCGCCAGCAGCTTGGGCGGATACCCCGCAGAGACCCAGTACTTC. The full variable domain, its missing parts supplied by reference TRBV5-1 and TRBJ2-5, is KAGVTQTPRYLIKTRGQQVTLSCSPISGHRSVSWYQQTPGQGLQFLFEYFSETQRNKGNFPGRFSGRQFSNSRSEMNVSTLELGDSALYLCASSLGGYPAETQYFGPGTRLLVL.

The chain uses TRBV18 and TRBJ1-4; D remains ambiguous. Trimming cost V 3 bases and J 5 bases, with 13 bases left between them. CDR3 size: 15 residues. Per germline, CDR1 KGHSH and CDR2 LQKENI. The CDR3 sequence: CASSPDRSINEKLFF. The CDR3 DNA reads as TGTGCCAGCTCACCGGACCGAAGTATAAATGAAAAACTGTTTTTT.

There are a few counts of this clone. V and J are TRBV7-6 and TRBJ2-4, with D unclear. Germline lookup yields CDR1 SGHVS and CDR2 FNYEAQ. The CDR3 runs to 13 residues. The V and J ends lost 1 base and 5 bases respectively, with 6 bases between them. CDR3 in DNA: TGTGCCAGCAGCTTAGGGCAGGAAAACATTCAGTACTTC. It specifies CASSLGQENIQYF.

The chain has TRBV28 and TRBJ2-2, with TRBD1 as a possible D gene (6 bases). CDR1 is MDHEN and CDR2 is SYDVKM in the germline V gene. Trimming removed 8 bases from V and 6 bases from J, with 19 bases in between. CDR3 size: 15 residues. Written as DNA, the CDR3 is TGTGCCAGCCATCGACAGGTTGGTTCGTCCGGGGAGCTGTTTTTT. As protein: CASHRQVGSSGELFF.

This clone has a count of ten or more. V is TRBV29-1 and J is TRBJ1-1; the match to TRBD1 covers 9 bases. This CDR3 spans 14 amino acids. V dropped 7 bases and J dropped 2; count of bases not matched to a gene: 8. Germline loops: CDR1 SQVTM, CDR2 ANQGSEA. Here the CDR3 DNA reads TGCAGCGCTGCCATGACAGGGGGAAACACTGAAGCTTTCTTT. It is translated as CSAAMTGGNTEAFF.

The CDR3 DNA follows: TGCGCCAGCAGCCGGGGTGGGGAGGGGTCCCACGAGCAGTACTTC. It specifies CASSRGGEGSHEQYF. The chain recombines TRBV5-1 with TRBJ2-7; TRBD2 matches at 7 bases. Germline CDR1 reads SGHRS; CDR2 reads YFSETQ. Unmatched junction bases numbered 12, after V lost 4 bases and J lost 5 bases. This CDR3 is 15 amino acids long.

The genes are TRBV11-2 and TRBJ2-3, with TRBD1 identical over 7 bases. V dropped 5 bases and J dropped 1; count of bases not matched to a gene: 6. The V gene's germline CDR1 is SGHAT and CDR2 FQNNGV. The CDR3 length is 15 residues. This CDR3 reads CASSPGGKGTDTQYF. The CDR3 DNA sequence: TGTGCCAGCAGCCCAGGGGGAAAAGGCACAGATACGCAGTATTTT.

CDR3 protein: CASSWAGSYQETQYF. DNA for the CDR3: TGTGCCAGCAGTTGGGCGGGATCGTACCAAGAGACCCAGTACTTC. The chain has TRBV2 and TRBJ2-5, with TRBD2 as a possible D gene (6 bases). The CDR3 extends over 15 amino acids. Germline V lookup: CDR1 SNHLY, CDR2 FYNNEI. Between the trimmed V and J ends, which lost 5 bases and 0 bases, there was a span of 13 bases.

The chain employs TRBV28 and TRBJ2-7; 9 positions match TRBD1. The CDR3 consists of 15 residues. V lost 7 bases to trimming and J lost 6 bases; unmatched junction nucleotides: 13. In germline, CDR1 is MDHEN, CDR2 SYDVKM. CDR3 DNA sequence: TGTGCCAGCATTTCCGATACCGACAGGGGGACCGAGCAGTACTTC. Protein product: CASISDTDRGTEQYF.

This chain connects TRBV19 to TRBJ1-5, with 9 bases fitting TRBD1. With V trimmed by 3 bases and J by 3 bases, 6 bases remained unmatched. The CDR3 consists of 16 residues. Looked up from germline, CDR1 is LNHDA and CDR2 is SQIVND (reference sequence). The CDR3 nucleotides are TGTGCCAGTAGTATGGGACAGGGTCGAAACAATCAGCCCCAGCATTTT. Protein: CASSMGQGRNNQPQHF.

The chain links TRBV6-5 to TRBJ1-5; no definite D call. The germline V gene has CDR1 MNHEY and CDR2 SVGAGI. The V end was cut by 2 bases, the J end by 7 bases, with 9 bases between. The CDR3 has 13 residues. The CDR3 bases are TGTGCCAGCAGTTACAACAGCCAACAGCCCCAGCATTTT. Protein sequence: CASSYNSQQPQHF.

The V call is TRBV9, the J call TRBJ1-6; no clear D gene. CDR3 length: 14 residues. Trimming removed 0 bases at V and 7 bases at J, with 8 bases between. CDR1 is SGDLS, CDR2 YYNGEE, per germline. The CDR3, as DNA: TGTGCCAGCAGCGTAGATCATGGGAATTCACCCCTCCACTTT. Translated, it gives CASSVDHGNSPLHF.

The rearrangement links TRBV20-1 to TRBJ2-7, with D perhaps TRBD1 or TRBD2 (6 bases each). CDR1 and CDR2 from the germline V gene are DFQATT and SNEGSKA (reference sequence). This CDR3 spans 11 amino acids. This CDR3 reads CSGRGPYEQYF. For the CDR3, the DNA is TGCAGCGGTCGGGGGCCCTACGAGCAGTACTTC.

The chain is built from TRBV18 and TRBJ1-1, with D possibly being TRBD1 (5 bases). The V end was cut by 1 base, the J end by 0 bases, with 6 bases between. Looked up from germline, CDR1 is KGHSH and CDR2 is LQKENI. The CDR3 is 14 amino acids. The CDR3: CASSPQGMNTEAFF. Here the CDR3 DNA reads TGTGCCAGCTCACCACAGGGGATGAACACTGAAGCTTTCTTT.

The chain is built from TRBV27 and TRBJ1-2, with TRBD1 as a possible D gene (5 bases). The V end was cut by 9 bases, the J end by 4 bases, with 24 bases between. CDR1 is MNHEY and CDR2 is SMNVEV in the germline V gene (reference sequence). The CDR3 spans 16 residues. As DNA, the CDR3 is TGTGCCAGGGGGGGGATTGCCTTAAAGCAGTTCTATGGCTACACCTTC. Translation: CARGGIALKQFYGYTF.

The chain couples TRBV7-9 to TRBJ1-4; maybe TRBD1 (5 bases). The V gene's germline CDR1 is SEHNR and CDR2 FQNEAQ (reference sequence). V shed 1 base and J shed 7 bases, with 10 bases lying between them. The CDR3 is 14 residues long. CDR3 bases: TGTGCCAGCAGCTTAGGAAGGGGCGGTGAAAAACTGTTTTTT. Its translation: CASSLGRGGEKLFF.

The V and J genes are TRBV28 and TRBJ1-1; D is ambiguous. V lost 5 bases, J lost 2 bases, and 3 bases lay in between. Germline V CDR1 and CDR2: MDHEN, SYDVKM. The CDR3 totals 11 residues. The CDR3 sequence is CASSDNTEAFF. The CDR3 DNA reads TGTGCCAGCAGTGACAACACTGAAGCTTTCTTT.

The genes are TRBV6-6 and TRBJ2-7; tentative D call: TRBD2 (6 bases). The V and J ends lost 5 bases and 4 bases respectively, with 9 bases between them. Germline V CDR1 and CDR2: MNHNY, SVGAGI (reference sequence). This CDR3 comprises 12 residues. The CDR3 sequence is CASSTRGYEQYF. In DNA, the CDR3 is TGTGCCAGCAGTACGCGGGGTTACGAGCAGTACTTC.

This clone was detected once. The rearrangement links TRBV6-1 to TRBJ1-1, with a tentative D call TRBD1 (5 bases). The CDR3 has 19 amino acids. Between the trimmed V and J ends, which lost 4 bases and 1 base, there was a span of 25 bases. Germline loops: CDR1 MNHNS, CDR2 SASEGT. The CDR3 nucleotides are TGTGCCAGCAGTGGCGAATGGTTTTCCTCCGCAGGGAAGAACACTGAAGCTTTCTTT. Translation: CASSGEWFSSAGKNTEAFF.

Concerning this clone: Likely a read error: the CDR3 ends without its conserved phenylalanine or tryptophan. The DNA is omitted, as the CDR3 cannot be located on it reliably, and the CDR3 follows TCRdb's listing. V usage is TRBV11-3 and J usage is TRBJ2-3; the table names TRBD2, a call not compared with the DNA. Germline V lookup: CDR1 SGHNT, CDR2 YENEEA. The CDR3 length is 9 residues, termini included. CDR3 amino acids: CASSPREKA.

This chain uses TRBV21-1 with TRBJ1-5; no DNA check was done on the table's D call, TRBD1. TRBV21-1 is a pseudogene segment. The CDR3 length is 16 residues. The CDR3 spells CASPPRGGKGNQPQHF. The CDR3 bases are TGTGCCAGCCCTCCCAGAGGGGGCAAGGGCAATCAGCCCCAGCATTTT.

The chain employs TRBV5-6 and TRBJ2-2; D unclear. V was clipped by 4 bases and J by 3 bases, with 4 bases between them. CDR3 length: 12 amino acids. Per germline, CDR1 SGHDT and CDR2 YYEEEE. CDR3 amino acids: CASSTYTGELFF. CDR3 DNA sequence: TGTGCCAGCAGCACATACACCGGGGAGCTGTTTTTT.